This note documents a single T cell receptor (beta chain) sequence. Antigen specificity is unknown. This record belongs to a study of beta chain features in type 1 diabetes. Study observations and caveats: Type 1 diabetes patients showed a moderate but significant shortening of TCRB CDR3s in all four CD4+ subsets.

TCRB transcripts that were expressed got sequenced, as all of the isolated RNA had been reverse transcribed. TCRdb's table, derived via immunoSEQ multiplex PCR, lists solely in-frame clones and lacks some. The sample lists under 70,000 clones; 60% to 70% were seen once. With V trimmed by 5 bases and J by 0 bases, 5 bases remained unmatched. The germline V gene has CDR1 GTSNPN and CDR2 SVGIG (reference sequence). The CDR3 extends over 14 amino acids. The material sequenced was stem cell memory CD4+ T cells from blood. This clonotype was sampled from a woman between 25 and 40 years old with type 1 diabetes. The genes are TRBV30 and TRBJ1-1; 8 bases line up with TRBD1. DNA for the CDR3: TGTGCCTGGGACAGGGGCCTAATGAACACTGAAGCTTTCTTT. The encoded protein is CAWDRGLMNTEAFF.